This T cell receptor (beta chain) is from a study of blood T cell repertoires in COVID-19. Germline CDR1 and CDR2: LNHDA and SQIVND (reference sequence). Trimming removed 4 bases at V and 8 bases at J, with 20 bases between. This CDR3 comprises 16 residues. Sequencing used immunoSEQ multiplex PCR; TCRdb keeps in-frame clones, though not all of them. The top ten hold roughly 29% of the sample, which has 85,000 to 130,000 clones, around 84% seen once. Sequences were obtained from peripheral blood. This receptor was obtained from a man between 60 and 75 years old with acute or convalescent COVID-19. The V and J genes are TRBV19 and TRBJ1-4; D uncertain. CDR3 coding DNA: TGTGCCAGTAGTAGACCGGGTCGGCGGGTAAGCGAAAAACTGTTTTTT. The encoded protein is CASSRPGRRVSEKLFF.